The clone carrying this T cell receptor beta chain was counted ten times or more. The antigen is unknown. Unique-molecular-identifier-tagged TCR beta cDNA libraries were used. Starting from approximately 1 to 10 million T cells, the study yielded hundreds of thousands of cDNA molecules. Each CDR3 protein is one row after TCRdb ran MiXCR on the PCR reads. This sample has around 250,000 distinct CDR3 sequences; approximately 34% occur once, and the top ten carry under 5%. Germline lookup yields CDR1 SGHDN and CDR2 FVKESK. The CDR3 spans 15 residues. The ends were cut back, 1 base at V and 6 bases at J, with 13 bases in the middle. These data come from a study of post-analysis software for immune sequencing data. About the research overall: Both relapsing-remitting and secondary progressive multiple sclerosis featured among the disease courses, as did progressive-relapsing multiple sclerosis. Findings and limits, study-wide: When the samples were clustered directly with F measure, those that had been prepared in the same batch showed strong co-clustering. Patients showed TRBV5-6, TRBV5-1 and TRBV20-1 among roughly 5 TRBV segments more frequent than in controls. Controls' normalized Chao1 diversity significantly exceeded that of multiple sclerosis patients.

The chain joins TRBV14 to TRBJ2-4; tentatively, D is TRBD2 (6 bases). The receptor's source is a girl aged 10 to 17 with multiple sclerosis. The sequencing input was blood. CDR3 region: CASSQAEGSRNIQYF. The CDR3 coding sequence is TGTGCCAGCAGCCAAGCGGAGGGCAGCAGAAACATTCAGTACTTC.